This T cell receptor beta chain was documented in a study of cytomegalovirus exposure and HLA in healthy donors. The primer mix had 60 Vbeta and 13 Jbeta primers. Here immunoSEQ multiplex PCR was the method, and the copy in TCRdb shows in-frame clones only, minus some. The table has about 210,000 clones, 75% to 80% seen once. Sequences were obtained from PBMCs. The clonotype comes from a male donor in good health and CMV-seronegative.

The CDR3 DNA follows: TGTGCCAGTAGTCCCCCCAGGGCTAGCGGGATGTCGTACGAGCAGTACTTC. Protein: CASSPPRASGMSYEQYF. The chain carries TRBV19 and TRBJ2-7; 9 nucleotides align to TRBD2. This CDR3 has 17 residues. Trimming cost V 5 bases and J 4 bases; bases outside gene matches: 15. Germline V gene data show CDR1 as LNHDA and CDR2 as SQIVND (reference sequence).